The following is a T cell receptor beta chain sequence with its context. Antigen specificity is unknown. A second about 6 to 12 cycle PCR used barcoded and J-beta primers. TCRdb passed the 5' RACE reads through MiXCR, listing each CDR3 protein once. The sample includes around 280,000 distinct CDR3 sequences, 25% to 30% seen only once; the top ten take roughly 30%. The people who gave samples were healthy Caucasians from Russia, aged roughly 6 to 90. Germline trimming cut 0 bases from V and 7 bases from J; bases unmatched to any gene: 2. The CDR3 contains 15 residues. Germline assignment: CDR1 SGHNT and CDR2 YYREEE (reference sequence). This sample was included in a study of blood T cells in healthy people across ages. Study findings and constraints: The diversity estimates, figures obtained from one million T cells, were considered underestimates. TCR beta diversity, measured per million T cells, fell in a roughly linear way with age.

The sequence came from a woman in her sixties or seventies in good health. The gene calls are TRBV5-4 and TRBJ1-4; 11 nucleotides agree with TRBD1. Sequenced sample: blood. The CDR3 bases are TGTGCCAGCAGCTTGGGGGACAGGGGGAGTGAAAAACTGTTTTTT. Residues: CASSLGDRGSEKLFF. The variable domain in full, completed from reference TRBV5-4 and TRBJ1-4, reads ETGVTQSPTHLIKTRGQQVTLRCSSQSGHNTVSWYQQALGQGPQFIFQYYREEENGRGNFPPRFSGLQFPNYSSELNVNALELDDSALYLCASSLGDRGSEKLFFGSGTQLSVL.